The 31 T cell receptor beta chains presented below share a single source sample, sequenced in a study of CD8+ T cells in alopecia areata (dated by TCRdb to between 2017 and 2018). The time point label of this sample denotes: baseline before oral tofacitinib. The library was generated by the immunoSEQ multiplex PCR assay. For TCR sequencing, RNA was extracted from every sample and reverse transcribed into cDNA to serve as template. The table was pulled from immuneACCESS by TCRdb, which kept in-frame rearrangements only. Such tables lose some clones; where checked, under half of the loss comes from unresolved V genes, and the rest has no known cause. This sample has almost 250,000 clones in its table, and roughly 69% of those were observed once. The ten largest account for approximately 1.2% of the sample. Material: CD4+ T cells sorted from blood, obtained at week 0. Source of these receptors: a human donor with alopecia areata.

The CDR3 protein is CASSYYRVGNEKLFF. CDR3 in DNA: TGTGCCAGCAGCTACTACAGGGTGGGAAATGAAAAACTGTTTTTT. The chain links TRBV7-2 to TRBJ1-4; D is possibly TRBD1 (6 bases). Trimming took off 4 bases at V and 5 bases at J, with 14 bases between the two ends. In germline, CDR1 is SGHTA, CDR2 FQGNSA. This CDR3 spans 15 amino acids.

The J gene is TRBJ1-6, the V gene TRBV27; D call uncertain. The germline V gene encodes CDR1 MNHEY and CDR2 SMNVEV (reference sequence). This CDR3 contains 15 residues. Between the trimmed V and J ends, which lost 4 bases and 10 bases, there was a span of 17 bases. The DNA for the CDR3 is TGTGCCAGCAGTTCGTCTCCGACACCGTCCTCACCCCTCCACTTT. Amino acid sequence: CASSSSPTPSSPLHF.

This sequence joins TRBV7-2 and TRBJ2-7, with TRBD2 matching 15 bases. The CDR3 spans 16 residues. Germline CDR1 reads SGHTA; CDR2 reads FQGNSA. Unmatched junction bases numbered 8, after V lost 5 bases and J lost 6 bases. The CDR3 DNA follows: TGTGCCAGCAGCCCGCAGGGACTAGCGGGGGGCGGCGAGCAGTACTTC. Encoded protein: CASSPQGLAGGGEQYF. Full variable domain (outside the CDR3, taken from reference TRBV7-2 and TRBJ2-7): GAGVSQSPSNKVTEKGKDVELRCDPISGHTALYWYRQSLGQGLEFLIYFQGNSAPDKSGLPSDRFSAERTGGSVSTLTIQRTQQEDSAVYLCASSPQGLAGGGEQYFGPGTRLTVT.

The gene calls are TRBV2 and TRBJ1-6, with D uncertain. V gave up 3 bases and J gave up 0 bases, with 15 bases separating them. Germline V lookup: CDR1 SNHLY, CDR2 FYNNEI. This CDR3 has 18 amino acids. CDR3 DNA: TGTGCCAGCAGTGACCGACTAAGGCGGAGCTCCTATAATTCACCCCTCCACTTT. This codes for CASSDRLRRSSYNSPLHF.

Concerning this clone itself: This CDR3 is also generated by other DNA sequences in the sample. The chain employs TRBV5-1 and TRBJ2-5; D gene uncertain. Germline-derived CDR1 and CDR2 are SGHRS and YFSETQ. With 0 bases removed from V and 2 bases from J, the gap between germline ends came to 8 bases. CDR3 size: 14 residues. The CDR3 DNA reads TGCGCCAGCAGCTTGGGGGCCGCGCAAGAGACCCAGTACTTC. Its translation: CASSLGAAQETQYF.

The J gene is TRBJ2-7, the V gene TRBV5-1; 9 positions agree with TRBD1. The junction had 6 bases not matched to a gene; V was cut back by 3 bases and J by 5 bases. This CDR3 has 14 residues. In germline, CDR1 is SGHRS, CDR2 YFSETQ. The CDR3 DNA follows: TGCGCCAGCAGCTCGGGGACAGGGTATGACGAGCAGTACTTC. Protein sequence: CASSSGTGYDEQYF.

The chain employs TRBV20-1 and TRBJ1-2; no firm D call. Germline assignment: CDR1 DFQATT and CDR2 SNEGSKA (reference sequence). The CDR3 is made up of 11 amino acids. CDR3: CSTLGNYGYTF. The CDR3 DNA reads as TGCAGCACGTTAGGAAACTATGGCTACACCTTC.

This clone appeared a single time. The genes are TRBV29-1 and TRBJ2-5, with D perhaps TRBD1 (6 bases). Germline lookup yields CDR1 SQVTM and CDR2 ANQGSEA. Trimming cost V 6 bases and J 1 base, with 15 bases left between them. There are 14 residues in the CDR3. The DNA for the CDR3 is TGCAGCGTGCTAGAACAGGGTATCCAAGAGACCCAGTACTTC. This gives the protein CSVLEQGIQETQYF.

This chain connects TRBV11-2 to TRBJ2-1; D uncertain. The germline CDR1 and CDR2 sequences are SGHAT and FQNNGV. CDR3 length: 14 amino acids. Trimming left V 1 base short and J 4 bases short, with 8 bases between. DNA of the CDR3: TGTGCCAGCAGCTTAGGCCGGAATTACAATGAGCAGTTCTTC. Protein: CASSLGRNYNEQFF.

The V call is TRBV30, the J call TRBJ1-2; possible D gene TRBD1, 5 bases. CDR1 and CDR2 (germline): GTSNPN, SVGIG (reference sequence). The CDR3 spans 13 residues. The germline V and J ends were trimmed by 1 base and 6 bases, with 12 bases remaining between them. This CDR3 reads CAWSGGRGNGYTF. CDR3 in DNA: TGTGCCTGGAGTGGAGGGAGGGGTAATGGCTACACCTTC.

The chain employs TRBV30 and TRBJ1-5; possible D gene TRBD1, 6 bases. This CDR3 is built from 15 residues. The germline gives CDR1 GTSNPN, CDR2 SVGIG (reference sequence). V was trimmed by 6 bases and J by 3 bases, leaving 18 bases between them. CDR3 residues: CACTPRTAINQPQHF. The CDR3 DNA reads TGTGCCTGTACCCCCCGGACAGCTATCAATCAGCCCCAGCATTTT.

This chain uses TRBV6-1 with TRBJ1-2; TRBD1 agrees at 9 bases. Germline V gene lookup returns CDR1 MNHNS and CDR2 SASEGT. This CDR3 has 13 residues. The V and J ends lost 6 bases and 4 bases, in that order; junction bases with no gene match: 3. CDR3 loop: CASSRDRVYGYTF. The CDR3, as DNA: TGTGCCAGCAGCCGGGACAGGGTCTATGGCTACACCTTC.

V is TRBV11-2 and J is TRBJ2-3; D perhaps matches TRBD1 (5 bases). Per germline, CDR1 SGHAT and CDR2 FQNNGV. Trimming stripped 4 bases from V and 0 bases from J, with 14 bases between. This CDR3 has 16 residues. CDR3 nucleotide sequence: TGTGCCAGCAGCTCGGCGGTTAGGGGAAGCACAGATACGCAGTATTTT. This gives the protein CASSSAVRGSTDTQYF.

The chain is built from TRBV2 and TRBJ2-3; D is tentatively TRBD1 or TRBD2 (5 bases each). The CDR3 extends over 15 amino acids. Trimming shortened V by 5 bases and J by 0 bases, and 12 bases separated the two germline ends. Germline assignment: CDR1 SNHLY and CDR2 FYNNEI. CDR3 DNA sequence: TGTGCCAGCAGTACCGGGACGGCTAGCACAGATACGCAGTATTTT. Its translation is CASSTGTASTDTQYF.

The genes are TRBV5-1 and TRBJ2-4; D is ambiguous. From germline, CDR1 is SGHRS and CDR2 YFSETQ. V dropped 0 bases and J dropped 2 bases, with 6 bases sitting between them. The CDR3 has 14 amino acids. CDR3: CASSLALTKNIQYF. The CDR3 bases are TGCGCCAGCAGCTTGGCCCTGACCAAAAACATTCAGTACTTC.

V and J are TRBV5-1 and TRBJ2-1; D is ambiguous. This CDR3 is built from 13 residues. The V end lost 0 bases, the J end lost 10 bases, and 11 bases lay between the germline ends. Germline V gene lookup returns CDR1 SGHRS and CDR2 YFSETQ. DNA of the CDR3: TGCGCCAGCAGCTTGGATCCGACTGGAGAGCAGTTCTTC. Translating it yields CASSLDPTGEQFF.

The sample holds a few counts of this clone. The V gene is TRBV30, the J gene TRBJ2-1; 13 bases fit TRBD2. CDR3 length equals 15 residues. With V trimmed by 2 bases and J by 6 bases, 4 bases remained unmatched. The germline V gene encodes CDR1 GTSNPN and CDR2 SVGIG (reference sequence). The CDR3 reads CAWSKGLAGLNEQFF. CDR3 nucleotide sequence: TGTGCCTGGAGTAAGGGACTAGCGGGGCTCAATGAGCAGTTCTTC.

V and J are TRBV6-6 and TRBJ2-3, with 8 bases identical to TRBD2. CDR3 length: 14 amino acids. V lost 6 bases, J lost 2 bases, and 4 bases stayed unmatched. The germline V gene has CDR1 MNHNY and CDR2 SVGAGI (reference sequence). CDR3 loop: CASRRGAITDTQYF. The CDR3 DNA sequence: TGTGCCAGCAGGCGGGGGGCGATCACAGATACGCAGTATTTT.

The V and J genes are TRBV6-5 and TRBJ1-2; 10 bases agree with TRBD1. The CDR3 is 15 amino acids. CDR1 is MNHEY, CDR2 SVGAGI, per germline. The trim removed 4 bases at V and 6 bases at J, leaving 8 bases unmatched. The CDR3 DNA is TGTGCCAGCAGTTGGACAGGGGGTTTACTCGATGGCTACACCTTC. Residues: CASSWTGGLLDGYTF.

About this clone: The sample contains more than one DNA sequence encoding this CDR3. The DNA of the CDR3 is TGCAGCGTTGAACAGGGTTCCGAGACCCAGTACTTC. Amino acid sequence: CSVEQGSETQYF. The chain combines TRBV29-1 with TRBJ2-5, with D maybe TRBD1 (5 bases). The CDR3 covers 12 residues. Germline lookup yields CDR1 SQVTM and CDR2 ANQGSEA. Trimming pared 2 bases from V and 5 bases from J, leaving 9 bases between.

The V and J genes are TRBV5-1 and TRBJ2-1; 12 nucleotides agree with TRBD1. The CDR3 has 15 residues. V trimming: 7 bases; J trimming: 9 bases; junction bases outside the gene matches: 11. Looked up from germline, CDR1 is SGHRS and CDR2 is YFSETQ. CDR3 coding DNA: TGCGCCAGCGAGCTACGGGACAGGGGGCTTCGTGAGCAGTTCTTC. It specifies CASELRDRGLREQFF.

This clone was seen more than once but under ten times. The V and J genes are TRBV20-1 and TRBJ2-5; no clear D. Germline values: CDR1 DFQATT, CDR2 SNEGSKA (reference sequence). The CDR3 consists of 11 residues. V lost 4 bases to trimming and J lost 3 bases, with 6 bases between them. CDR3 DNA: TGCAGTGCTACGGAGAAAGAGACCCAGTACTTC. It translates to CSATEKETQYF.

This chain joins TRBV30 and TRBJ2-7; 7 bases agree with TRBD1. Germline values: CDR1 GTSNPN, CDR2 SVGIG (reference sequence). The length of the CDR3 is 13 residues. V was pared by 2 bases and J by 5 bases, with 6 bases of the junction left unmatched. CDR3 sequence: CAWSKGGSNEQYF. Written as DNA, the CDR3 is TGTGCCTGGAGTAAAGGGGGCTCTAACGAGCAGTACTTC. The full variable domain, in which reference TRBV30 and TRBJ2-7 provide the parts outside the CDR3, is SQTIHQWPATLVQPVGSPLSLECTVEGTSNPNLYWYRQAAGRGLQLLFYSVGIGQISSEVPQNLSASRPQDRQFILSSKKLLLSDSGFYLCAWSKGGSNEQYFGPGTRLTVT.

The sample holds a few counts of this clone. V is TRBV6-5 and J is TRBJ1-5; no firm D call. V shed 0 bases and J shed 6 bases, with 9 bases lying between them. Germline CDR1 is MNHEY and CDR2 is SVGAGI. The CDR3 extends over 14 amino acids. CDR3: CASSYSKGFQPQHF. CDR3 nucleotide sequence: TGTGCCAGCAGTTACTCGAAAGGGTTTCAGCCCCAGCATTTT.

The chain combines TRBV14 with TRBJ1-4, with D possibly TRBD1 on 5 matching bases. From germline, CDR1 is SGHDN and CDR2 FVKESK. The CDR3 is 15 residues long. V was trimmed by 4 bases and J by 8 bases, leaving 17 bases between them. As DNA, the CDR3 is TGTGCCAGCAGCCTAGTGGGGCGCGGCATAGAAAAACTGTTTTTT. This codes for CASSLVGRGIEKLFF.

J is TRBJ1-2 and V is TRBV9, with a possible D match to TRBD1 (5 bases). The germline V and J ends were trimmed by 0 bases and 4 bases, with 10 bases remaining between them. The V gene's germline CDR1 is SGDLS and CDR2 YYNGEE. CDR3 size: 14 residues. The CDR3 spells CASSVEEGLYGYTF. CDR3 bases: TGTGCCAGCAGCGTAGAAGAGGGACTCTATGGCTACACCTTC.

The chain joins TRBV7-9 to TRBJ1-5; D possibly corresponds to TRBD1 (5 bases). Between the trimmed V and J ends, which lost 5 bases and 7 bases, there was a span of 12 bases. The CDR3 extends over 13 amino acids. Germline loops: CDR1 SEHNR, CDR2 FQNEAQ (reference sequence). CDR3: CASSQYGDQPQHF. CDR3 DNA sequence: TGTGCCAGCAGCCAATACGGGGACCAGCCCCAGCATTTT.

The J gene is TRBJ2-3, the V gene TRBV30; 9 nucleotides align to TRBD2. The CDR3 covers 15 residues. In germline, CDR1 is GTSNPN, CDR2 SVGIG (reference sequence). The ends lost 0 bases at V and 5 bases at J; junction bases unmatched: 6. For the CDR3, the DNA is TGTGCCTGGAGTGTTATAGCGGGGGTGAGAGATACGCAGTATTTT. This translates into CAWSVIAGVRDTQYF.

CDR3 loop: CASSKRDRTTGELFF. The CDR3, as DNA: TGTGCCAGCAGTAAACGGGACAGGACCACCGGGGAGCTGTTTTTT. The chain couples TRBV6-5 to TRBJ2-2, with TRBD1 matching 8 bases. Trimming took 5 bases from V and 4 from J; bases not matched to a gene: 6. Germline values: CDR1 MNHEY, CDR2 SVGAGI. CDR3 size: 15 residues.

V is TRBV7-9 and J is TRBJ1-1, with TRBD1 identical over 7 bases. Unmatched junction bases numbered 3, after V lost 4 bases and J lost 4 bases. Germline V lookup: CDR1 SEHNR, CDR2 FQNEAQ (reference sequence). There are 13 residues in the CDR3. The CDR3, as DNA: TGTGCCAGCAGCTCCCAGGGGGGCACTGAAGCTTTCTTT. This sequence encodes CASSSQGGTEAFF.

The chain combines TRBV18 with TRBJ1-2; 7 bases line up with TRBD1. This CDR3 contains 15 residues. J gave up 10 bases and V 8 bases, and 19 bases lay outside the gene matches. Germline loops: CDR1 KGHSH, CDR2 LQKENI. The CDR3 sequence is CASHSSRDRVFVYTF. In DNA, the CDR3 is TGTGCCAGCCACTCAAGTCGAGACAGGGTATTTGTCTACACCTTC.